This T cell receptor (beta chain) emerged from a study of tissue T cells after allogeneic stem cell transplantation. Findings and limits, study-wide: Only a limited share of tissue TCRs appeared in blood or spleen. Shared clones across patients were few; motif clustering revealed tissue-specific shared signatures. This small cohort was clinically heterogeneous, and sampling depth was a limitation.

To note about this clone: What it recognizes is unknown. Gene names are the mouse ones. The CDR3 end is not reached by the read, which stops 1 residue before it; the germline J gene fills it in.

V lost 1 base and J lost 2; bases outside the gene matches: 0. The CDR3 contains 15 residues. CDR1 and CDR2 from the germline V gene are LGHNA and YNLKQL (reference sequence). Sequencing used immunoSEQ multiplex PCR; TCRdb keeps in-frame clones, though not all of them. The table has some 48,000 clones, over 65% seen once. The V call is TRBV5, the J call TRBJ1-2; 11 bases line up with TRBD1. The origin of this receptor is a pool of C57BL/6 mice in good health. Sequenced input: sorted cells pooled from one or two spleens. The sequenced part of the CDR3 DNA is TGTGCCAGCAGCCAAGGGACAGGGGGCAACTCCGACTACACC. Protein product: CASSQGTGGNSDYT. Given in full, the CDR3 is CASSQGTGGNSDYTF.